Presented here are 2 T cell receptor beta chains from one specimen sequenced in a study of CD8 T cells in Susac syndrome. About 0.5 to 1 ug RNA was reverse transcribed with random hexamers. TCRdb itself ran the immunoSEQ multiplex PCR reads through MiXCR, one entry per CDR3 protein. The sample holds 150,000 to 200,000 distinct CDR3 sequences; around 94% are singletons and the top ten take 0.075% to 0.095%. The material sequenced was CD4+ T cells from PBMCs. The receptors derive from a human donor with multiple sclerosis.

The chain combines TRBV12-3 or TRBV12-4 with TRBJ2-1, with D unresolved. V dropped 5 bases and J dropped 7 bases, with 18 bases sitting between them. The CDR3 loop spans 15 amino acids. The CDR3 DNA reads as TGTGCCAGCAGTGCGCGTGGGGTGCCAAATAATGAGCAGTTCTTC. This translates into CASSARGVPNNEQFF.

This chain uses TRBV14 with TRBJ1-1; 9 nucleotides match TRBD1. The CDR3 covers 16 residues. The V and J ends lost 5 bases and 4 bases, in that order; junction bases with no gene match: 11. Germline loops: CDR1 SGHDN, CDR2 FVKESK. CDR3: CASSSHLGQGSTEAFF. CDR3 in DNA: TGTGCCAGCAGCAGTCACCTGGGACAGGGAAGCACTGAAGCTTTCTTT.